Shown below are 21 T cell receptor beta chains from a single sample sequenced in a study of post-analysis software for immune sequencing data. Study results and caveats: Patients used about five TRBV segments, including TRBV5-6, TRBV5-1 and TRBV20-1, more often than controls.

Every TCR beta cDNA library bore unique molecular identifiers. MiXCR was run by TCRdb on the PCR reads, yielding one entry per CDR3 protein. The table records 450,000 to 650,000 distinct CDR3 sequences, about 40% of them present only once. Antigen specificity for these receptors is unknown. The material sequenced was blood. These receptors came from a girl aged 10-17 years with multiple sclerosis.

The chain joins TRBV2 to TRBJ2-7; D may be TRBD1 or TRBD2 (5 bases each). Germline V gene data show CDR1 as SNHLY and CDR2 as FYNNEI. The CDR3 runs to 12 residues. V shed 2 bases and J shed 6 bases, with 8 bases lying between them. The DNA of the CDR3 is TGTGCCAGCAGTGAAACTAGGGGCGAGCAGTACTTC. Protein sequence: CASSETRGEQYF.

The chain employs TRBV27 and TRBJ2-5; 9 bases line up with TRBD1. There are 14 residues in the CDR3. V lost 4 bases to trimming and J lost 5 bases; unmatched junction nucleotides: 5. Germline V gene sequence: CDR1 MNHEY, CDR2 SMNVEV (reference sequence). The DNA of the CDR3 is TGTGCCAGCAGTTCAACTGACAGGGGGGAGACCCAGTACTTC. This codes for CASSSTDRGETQYF.

This clonotype has only one observation. This could be a read error, since a much larger clone is one nucleotide away. The gene calls are TRBV12-3 or TRBV12-4 and TRBJ1-5; 9 bases are a match to TRBD1. CDR3 size: 16 residues. The CDR3 DNA follows: TGTGCCAGCAGTTTAGCCGGGACAGGGAGCAATCAGCCCCGGCATTTT. Protein: CASSLAGTGSNQPRHF.

A few counts support this clonotype. The chain couples TRBV12-3 or TRBV12-4 to TRBJ2-5; 10 bases agree with TRBD2. The V segment lost 2 bases and the J segment 5 bases; nucleotides outside the gene matches: 5. The CDR3 spans 15 residues. CDR3 DNA: TGTGCCAGCAGTTTACTTGCTAGCGGGAGCGAGACCCAGTACTTC. Its protein product is CASSLLASGSETQYF.

The chain has TRBV10-3 and TRBJ2-7; maybe TRBD1 (6 bases). Looked up from germline, CDR1 is ENHRY and CDR2 is SYGVKD. V was trimmed by 5 bases and J by 6 bases, leaving 14 bases between them. The CDR3 sequence is 13 residues long. Written as DNA, the CDR3 is TGTGCCATCAGTTCAGGGGAATTAGTCGAGCAGTACTTC. Its translation is CAISSGELVEQYF.

The rearrangement joins TRBV20-1 to TRBJ2-7; tentative D call: TRBD1 (6 bases). The V and J ends lost 5 bases and 3 bases respectively, with 11 bases between them. The CDR3 contains 12 residues. From germline, CDR1 is DFQATT and CDR2 SNEGSKA (reference sequence). DNA for the CDR3: TGCAGTGCTTACAGGGCGAACTACGAGCAGTACTTC. As protein: CSAYRANYEQYF.

The gene calls are TRBV4-2 and TRBJ2-3; 14 bases fit TRBD2. Per germline, CDR1 LGHNA and CDR2 YNFKEQ. The CDR3 consists of 16 residues. Unmatched junction bases numbered 7, after V lost 4 bases and J lost 7 bases. The CDR3 region is CASSPGTSGSGYTQYF. For the CDR3, the DNA is TGTGCCAGCAGCCCGGGGACTAGCGGGAGTGGGTATACGCAGTATTTT.

This clonotype was detected only a few times. The J gene is TRBJ1-1, the V gene TRBV29-1; 7 bases align to TRBD1. V lost 8 bases to trimming and J lost 1 base; unmatched junction nucleotides: 1. In germline, CDR1 is SQVTM, CDR2 ANQGSEA. The CDR3 sequence is 11 residues long. The CDR3 DNA reads as TGCAGCCACAGGGGGAACACTGAAGCTTTCTTT. Translating gives CSHRGNTEAFF.

This chain links TRBV12-3 or TRBV12-4 with TRBJ2-5; D tentatively fits TRBD1 or TRBD2 (6 bases each). This CDR3 spans 11 amino acids. Trimming pared 1 base from V and 13 bases from J, leaving 10 bases between. The CDR3 region is CASSLGGATYF. The CDR3 DNA reads as TGTGCCAGCAGTTTAGGGGGGGCTACGTACTTC.

This clonotype was detected a few times. This chain uses TRBV7-2 with TRBJ2-1, with 13 bases matching TRBD2. After removal of 5 bases from V and 9 bases from J, the junction contained 7 bases not matched to a gene. Looked up from germline, CDR1 is SGHTA and CDR2 is FQGNSA. This CDR3 has 15 residues. The CDR3 loop is CASSRTSGGVLEQFF. Here the CDR3 DNA reads TGTGCCAGCAGCCGAACTAGCGGGGGGGTACTTGAGCAGTTCTTC.

This clonotype has just a few counts. The CDR3 is CASSLAAGPSGYGYTF. In DNA, the CDR3 is TGCGCCAGCAGCTTGGCCGCCGGGCCTTCGGGCTATGGCTACACCTTC. The chain uses TRBV5-1 and TRBJ1-2; D uncertain. Trimming took off 0 bases at V and 4 bases at J, with 16 bases between the two ends. Germline CDR1 and CDR2: SGHRS and YFSETQ. This CDR3 is 16 amino acids long.

This clonotype appeared a single time. The chain links TRBV5-1 to TRBJ2-5, with a tentative D call TRBD2 (5 bases). V was shortened by 7 bases and J by 6 bases, with 25 bases between the two germline ends. The CDR3 has 16 amino acids. CDR1 is SGHRS and CDR2 is YFSETQ in the germline V gene. CDR3 nucleotides: TGCGCCAGCGGTTCTAGTCTTTCCGGGGTTCGCCAGACCCAGTACTTC. Translated, it gives CASGSSLSGVRQTQYF.

V gene TRBV12-3 or TRBV12-4 combines with J gene TRBJ2-3; 10 nucleotides match TRBD1. V shed 5 bases and J 10 bases; nucleotides not matched to a gene: 12. There are 15 residues in the CDR3. The CDR3 reads CASSSEDRGEDAQYF. The CDR3 bases are TGTGCCAGCAGTAGCGAGGACAGGGGGGAGGATGCGCAGTATTTT.

The rearrangement joins TRBV9 to TRBJ2-5; 9 nucleotides match TRBD1. Trimming removed 8 bases from V and 1 base from J; junction bases left unmatched: 18. Germline V gene lookup returns CDR1 SGDLS and CDR2 YYNGEE. The CDR3 has 18 amino acids. CDR3 amino acids: CARKFGDREGSLQETQYF. CDR3 bases: TGTGCCAGGAAGTTCGGGGACAGGGAGGGAAGCCTCCAAGAGACCCAGTACTTC.

This chain joins TRBV7-2 and TRBJ2-5; a possible D gene is TRBD2 (6 bases). The J call is doubtful: the DNA matches TRBJ2-7 better. The CDR3 sequence is 17 residues long. CDR1 and CDR2 (germline): SGHTA, FQGNSA. Here the CDR3 reads CASSRLSEGRVVYEQYF. DNA of the CDR3: TGTGCCAGCAGCCGCCTCTCGGAGGGGAGAGTGGTCTACGAGCAGTACTTC.

The rearrangement links TRBV20-1 to TRBJ2-6, with D unresolved. This CDR3 contains 13 residues. Trimming took 3 bases from V and 1 from J, leaving 4 bases between them. Germline CDR1 reads DFQATT; CDR2 reads SNEGSKA (reference sequence). CDR3 bases: TGCAGTGCTAGTAAATCTGGGGCCAACGTCCTGACTTTC. The encoded protein is CSASKSGANVLTF.

The V and J genes are TRBV24-1 and TRBJ2-3; maybe TRBD1 (5 bases). Trimming pared 4 bases from V and 0 bases from J, leaving 13 bases between. CDR3 length: 16 amino acids. The V gene's germline CDR1 is KGHDR and CDR2 SFDVKD. The CDR3, as DNA: TGTGCCACCAGTGACCGTTGGGGCCTAAGCACAGATACGCAGTATTTT. Amino acids: CATSDRWGLSTDTQYF.

CDR3 loop: CASSLAGRTSGNGDTQYF. CDR3 nucleotide sequence: TGTGCCAGCAGCTTAGCGGGTAGGACTAGCGGCAATGGAGATACGCAGTATTTT. The V gene is TRBV7-6, the J gene TRBJ2-3; TRBD2 matches at 10 bases. The CDR3 totals 18 residues. V trimming: 0 bases; J trimming: 5 bases; junction bases outside the gene matches: 11. The germline V gene encodes CDR1 SGHVS and CDR2 FNYEAQ.

This clonotype has a handful of counts. The chain couples TRBV2 to TRBJ1-2; D gene ambiguous. The CDR3 covers 12 residues. Germline lookup yields CDR1 SNHLY and CDR2 FYNNEI. The V end lost 3 bases, the J end lost 4 bases, and 6 bases lay between the germline ends. The DNA of the CDR3 is TGTGCCAGCAGTGACATGGGCTATGGCTACACCTTC. The encoded protein is CASSDMGYGYTF.

The rearrangement uses TRBV4-2 and TRBJ2-5, with 8 positions matching TRBD2. The CDR3 runs 15 residues. V lost 0 bases and J lost 3; bases outside the gene matches: 3. Germline V gene sequence: CDR1 LGHNA, CDR2 YNFKEQ. The CDR3 protein is CASSQDAAGEETQYF. CDR3 bases: TGTGCCAGCAGCCAAGATGCAGCGGGGGAAGAGACCCAGTACTTC.

This clonotype has a single count. The chain uses TRBV7-9 and TRBJ2-3; TRBD1 matches at 9 bases. V gave up 2 bases and J gave up 1 base; unmatched junction bases: 7. Germline CDR1 SEHNR, CDR2 FQNEAQ (reference sequence). This CDR3 has 17 amino acids. CDR3 in amino acids: CASSLLRGQGRTDTQYF. The CDR3 nucleotides are TGTGCCAGCAGCTTACTAAGGGGACAGGGACGCACAGATACGCAGTATTTT. The variable domain in full, with the rest retrieved from reference TRBV7-9 and TRBJ2-3, is DTGVSQNPRHKITKRGQNVTFRCDPISEHNRLYWYRQTLGQGPEFLTYFQNEAQLEKSRLLSDRFSAERPKGSFSTLEIQRTEQGDSAMYLCASSLLRGQGRTDTQYFGPGTRLTVL.